The entry below gives a single T cell receptor beta chain sequence along with its context. The sample comes from a study of technical replicates of blood from several donors. Using immunoSEQ multiplex PCR, the repertoire was profiled, and TCRdb retains in-frame clones only, with some absent. The sample has roughly 80,000 clones; 75% to 90% are singletons. After removal of 1 base from V and 8 bases from J, the junction contained 4 bases not matched to a gene. The CDR3 covers 14 residues. Per germline, CDR1 MGHRA and CDR2 YSYEKL. The sequenced material came from T cells isolated from PBMCs. This rearrangement joins TRBV4-1 to TRBJ1-4; 7 bases agree with TRBD1. The source is a human donor in good health. CDR3 protein: CASSQVKGQEKLFF. The CDR3 coding sequence is TGCGCCAGCAGCCAAGTGAAGGGACAGGAAAAACTGTTTTTT.